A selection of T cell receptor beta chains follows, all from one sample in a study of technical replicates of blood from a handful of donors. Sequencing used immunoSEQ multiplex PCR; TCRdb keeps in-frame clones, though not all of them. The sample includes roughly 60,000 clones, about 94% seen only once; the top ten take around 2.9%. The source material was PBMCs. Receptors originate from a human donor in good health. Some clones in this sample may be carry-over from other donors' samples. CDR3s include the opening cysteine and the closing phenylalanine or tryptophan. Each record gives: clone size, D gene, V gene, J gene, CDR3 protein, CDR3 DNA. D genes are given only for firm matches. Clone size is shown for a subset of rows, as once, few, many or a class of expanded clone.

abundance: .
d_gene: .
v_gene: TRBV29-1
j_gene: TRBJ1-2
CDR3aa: CSVDNGYTF
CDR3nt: TGCAGCGTTGATAATGGCTACACCTTC

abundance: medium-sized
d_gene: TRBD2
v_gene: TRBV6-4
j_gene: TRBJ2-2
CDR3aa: CASSDLAGTNTGELFF
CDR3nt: TGTGCCAGCAGTGACTTAGCGGGTACGAACACCGGGGAGCTGTTTTTT

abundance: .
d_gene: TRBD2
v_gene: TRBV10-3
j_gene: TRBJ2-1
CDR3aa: CAISESSGSNEQFF
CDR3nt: TGTGCCATCAGTGAGTCTAGCGGGAGCAATGAGCAGTTCTTC

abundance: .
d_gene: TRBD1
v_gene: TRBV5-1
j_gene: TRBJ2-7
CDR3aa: CASSSQGAYEQYF
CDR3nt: TGCGCCAGCAGCTCCCAGGGGGCTTACGAGCAGTACTTC

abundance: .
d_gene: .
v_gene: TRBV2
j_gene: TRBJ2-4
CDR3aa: CASRRAQVNIQYF
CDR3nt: TGTGCCAGCAGGCGGGCCCAAGTAAACATTCAGTACTTC

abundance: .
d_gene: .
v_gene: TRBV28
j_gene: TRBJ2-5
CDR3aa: CASFQEETQYF
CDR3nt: TGTGCCAGTTTCCAGGAAGAGACCCAGTACTTC

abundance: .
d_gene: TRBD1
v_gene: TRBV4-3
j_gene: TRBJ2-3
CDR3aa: CASSKRTGVSTDTQYF
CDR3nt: TGCGCCAGCAGCAAACGGACAGGGGTATCAACAGATACGCAGTATTTT

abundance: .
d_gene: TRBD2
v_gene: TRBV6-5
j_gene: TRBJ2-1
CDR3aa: CASTRREGPYNEQFF
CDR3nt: TGTGCCAGCACGAGGCGGGAGGGCCCCTACAATGAGCAGTTCTTC

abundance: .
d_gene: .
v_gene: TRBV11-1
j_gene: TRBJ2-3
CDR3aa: CASSYRDSPQYF
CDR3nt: TGTGCCAGCAGCTACCGGGACTCCCCGCAGTATTTT

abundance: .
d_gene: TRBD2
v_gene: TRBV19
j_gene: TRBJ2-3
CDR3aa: CASSIERDHTDTQYF
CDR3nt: TGTGCCAGTAGTATCGAGCGGGACCACACAGATACGCAGTATTTT

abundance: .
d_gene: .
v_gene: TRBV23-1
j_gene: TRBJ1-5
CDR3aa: CASSQPLSGNQPQHF
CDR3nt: TGCGCCAGCAGTCAGCCCCTTTCAGGGAATCAGCCCCAGCATTTT

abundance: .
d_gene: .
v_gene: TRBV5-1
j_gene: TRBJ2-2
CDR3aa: CASSFEGGPFTGELFF
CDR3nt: TGCGCCAGCAGCTTCGAAGGGGGACCCTTCACCGGGGAGCTGTTTTTT

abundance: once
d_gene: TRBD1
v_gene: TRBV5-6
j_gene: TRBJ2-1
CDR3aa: CASSEGTDYNEQFF
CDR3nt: TGTGCCAGCAGTGAAGGGACAGATTACAATGAGCAGTTCTTC

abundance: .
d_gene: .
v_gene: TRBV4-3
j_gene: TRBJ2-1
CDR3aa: CASSQEDKSYNEQFF
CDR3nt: TGCGCCAGCAGCCAAGAAGACAAGTCCTACAATGAGCAGTTCTTC

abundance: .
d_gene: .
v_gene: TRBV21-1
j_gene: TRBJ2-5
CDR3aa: CASNRAGELETQYF
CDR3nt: TGTGCCAGCAACCGAGCGGGAGAGTTAGAGACCCAGTACTTC

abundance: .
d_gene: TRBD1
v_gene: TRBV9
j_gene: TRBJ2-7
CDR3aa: CASSVSDRGSYEQYF
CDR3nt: TGTGCCAGCAGCGTCTCGGACAGGGGGTCTTACGAGCAGTACTTC

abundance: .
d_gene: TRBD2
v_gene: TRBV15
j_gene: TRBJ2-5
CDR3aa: CATSLSGEETQYF
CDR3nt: TGTGCCACCAGCTTAAGCGGGGAAGAGACCCAGTACTTC

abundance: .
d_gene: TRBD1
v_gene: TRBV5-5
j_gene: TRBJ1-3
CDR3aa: CASSLVWDRVPGNTIYF
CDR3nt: TGTGCCAGCAGCTTGGTCTGGGACAGGGTTCCTGGAAACACCATATATTTT

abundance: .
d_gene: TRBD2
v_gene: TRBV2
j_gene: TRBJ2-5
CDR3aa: CASRGTSGSRRETQYF
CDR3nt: TGTGCCAGCAGGGGGACTAGCGGGAGTAGGCGAGAGACCCAGTACTTC

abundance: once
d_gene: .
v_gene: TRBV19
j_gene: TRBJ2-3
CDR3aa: CASRKTGGPLTQYF
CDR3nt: TGTGCCAGTAGAAAAACGGGGGGCCCCCTGACGCAGTATTTT

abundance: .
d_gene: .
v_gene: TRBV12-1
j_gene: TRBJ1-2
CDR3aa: CASSSGTGVYGYTF
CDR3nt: TGTGCCAGCAGCTCGGGGACAGGGGTCTATGGCTACACCTTC

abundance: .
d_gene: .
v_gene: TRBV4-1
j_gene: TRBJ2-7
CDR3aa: CASSQDGTGTSEQYF
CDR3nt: TGCGCCAGCAGCCAAGACGGGACAGGGACTAGCGAGCAGTACTTC

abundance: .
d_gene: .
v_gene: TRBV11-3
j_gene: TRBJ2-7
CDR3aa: CASSPGGSSYEQYF
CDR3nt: TGTGCCAGCAGCCCAGGGGGGTCGTCCTACGAGCAGTACTTC

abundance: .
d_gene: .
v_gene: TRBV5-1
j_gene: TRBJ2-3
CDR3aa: CASSLGRGTDTQYF
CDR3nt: TGCGCCAGCAGCTTGGGCCGGGGCACAGATACGCAGTATTTT

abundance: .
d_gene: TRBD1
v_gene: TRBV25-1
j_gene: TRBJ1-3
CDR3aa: CASSGRQGKVGNTIYF
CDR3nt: TGTGCCAGCAGTGGAAGACAGGGGAAGGTCGGAAACACCATATATTTT

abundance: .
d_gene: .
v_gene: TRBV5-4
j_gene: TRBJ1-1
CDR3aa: CASSPDTRTEAFF
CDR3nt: TGTGCCAGCAGCCCGGACACCCGCACTGAAGCTTTCTTT

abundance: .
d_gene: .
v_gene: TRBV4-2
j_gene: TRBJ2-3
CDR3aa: CASSQDKDSPVTDTQYF
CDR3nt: TGTGCCAGCAGCCAAGATAAGGATAGCCCGGTAACAGATACGCAGTATTTT

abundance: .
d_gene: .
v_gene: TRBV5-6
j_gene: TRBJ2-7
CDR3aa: CASSLVQGPEQYF
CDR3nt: TGTGCCAGCAGCTTGGTACAGGGACCCGAGCAGTACTTC

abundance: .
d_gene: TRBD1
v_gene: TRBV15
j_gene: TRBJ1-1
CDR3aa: CATSRETYRGMNTEAFF
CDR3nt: TGTGCCACCAGCAGAGAGACTTACAGGGGAATGAACACTGAAGCTTTCTTT

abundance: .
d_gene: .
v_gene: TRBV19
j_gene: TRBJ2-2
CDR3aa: CASSMPGNTGELFF
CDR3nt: TGTGCCAGTAGTATGCCAGGCAATACCGGGGAGCTGTTTTTT

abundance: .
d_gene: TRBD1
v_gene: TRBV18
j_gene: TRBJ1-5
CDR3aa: CASSHRDRLISGNQPQHF
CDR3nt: TGTGCCAGCTCGCACCGGGACAGGCTAATTAGCGGCAATCAGCCCCAGCATTTT

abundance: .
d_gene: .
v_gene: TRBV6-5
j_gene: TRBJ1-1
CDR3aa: CASSLAGTLEAFF
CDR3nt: TGTGCCAGCAGTCTAGCCGGGACTCTGGAAGCTTTCTTT

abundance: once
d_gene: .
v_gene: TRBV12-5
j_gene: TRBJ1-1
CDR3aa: CASGLATNRVWDTEAFF
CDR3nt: TGTGCTAGTGGTTTGGCAACAAACAGGGTATGGGACACTGAAGCTTTCTTT

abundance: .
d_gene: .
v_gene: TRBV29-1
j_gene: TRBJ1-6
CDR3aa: CSVVAGWDSPLHF
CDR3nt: TGCAGCGTTGTGGCAGGGTGGGATTCACCCCTCCACTTT

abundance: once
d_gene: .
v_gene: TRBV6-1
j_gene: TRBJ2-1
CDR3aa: CASSYQRYEQFF
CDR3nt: TGTGCCAGCAGTTATCAGCGGTATGAGCAGTTCTTC

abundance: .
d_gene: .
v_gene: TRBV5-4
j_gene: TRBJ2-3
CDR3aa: CASSLGTEWDTQYF
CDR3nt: TGTGCCAGCAGCTTGGGGACTGAGTGGGATACGCAGTATTTT

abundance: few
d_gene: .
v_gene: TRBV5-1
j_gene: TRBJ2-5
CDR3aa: CASSVDSSGTQYF
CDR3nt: TGCGCCAGCAGCGTGGACTCTTCGGGGACCCAGTACTTC

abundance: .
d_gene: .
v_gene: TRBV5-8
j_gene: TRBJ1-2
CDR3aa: CASSLRIAVNYGYTF
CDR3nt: TGTGCCAGCAGCTTGAGGATAGCCGTAAACTATGGCTACACCTTC

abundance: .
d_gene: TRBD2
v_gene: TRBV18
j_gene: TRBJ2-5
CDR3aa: CASSPSSGGQETQYF
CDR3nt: TGTGCCAGCTCACCCTCTAGCGGGGGGCAAGAGACCCAGTACTTC

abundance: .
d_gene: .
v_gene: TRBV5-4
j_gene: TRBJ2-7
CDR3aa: CASSLDGVYEQYF
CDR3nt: TGTGCCAGCAGCTTGGACGGAGTCTACGAGCAGTACTTC

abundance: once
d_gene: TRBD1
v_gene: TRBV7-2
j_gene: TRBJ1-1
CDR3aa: CASSLNPGGRTEAFF
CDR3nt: TGTGCCAGCAGCCTTAATCCAGGGGGGCGTACTGAAGCTTTCTTT

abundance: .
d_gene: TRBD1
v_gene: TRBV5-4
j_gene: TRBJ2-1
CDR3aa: CASSPRDRANEQFF
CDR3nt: TGTGCCAGCAGCCCACGGGACAGGGCAAATGAGCAGTTCTTC

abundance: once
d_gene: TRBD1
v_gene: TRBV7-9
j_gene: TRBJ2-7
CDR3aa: CASSLAPGQGSSYEQYF
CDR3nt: TGTGCCAGCAGCTTAGCGCCGGGACAGGGATCCTCCTACGAGCAGTACTTC

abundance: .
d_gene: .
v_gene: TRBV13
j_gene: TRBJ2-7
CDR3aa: CASSLAYGYEQYF
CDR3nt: TGTGCCAGCAGCTTAGCATACGGTTACGAGCAGTACTTC

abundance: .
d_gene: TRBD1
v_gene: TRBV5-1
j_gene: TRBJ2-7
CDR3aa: CASSLGGTGPSYEQYF
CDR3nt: TGCGCCAGCAGCTTGGGCGGGACAGGGCCTTCCTACGAGCAGTACTTC

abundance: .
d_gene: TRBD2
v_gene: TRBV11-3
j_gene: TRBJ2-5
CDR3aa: CASSPGAGGLETQYF
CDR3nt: TGTGCCAGCAGCCCGGGGGCGGGGGGTCTGGAGACCCAGTACTTC

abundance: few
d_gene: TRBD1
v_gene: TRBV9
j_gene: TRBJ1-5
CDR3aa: CASSQDREGNQPQHF
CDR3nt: TGTGCCAGCAGCCAGGACAGGGAAGGCAATCAGCCCCAGCATTTT

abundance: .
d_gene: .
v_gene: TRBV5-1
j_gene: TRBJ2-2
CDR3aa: CASSPISGTTNTGELFF
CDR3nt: TGCGCCAGCAGCCCCATTTCCGGGACAACGAACACCGGGGAGCTGTTTTTT